These T cell receptor beta chains were read from a single sample in a study of PD-1 blockade in classical Hodgkin lymphoma. The method was immunoSEQ multiplex PCR; TCRdb's version includes in-frame clones alone and lacks a portion of them. This sample has tens of thousands of clones, with about 85% found just once. Here the sequenced sample was peripheral blood mononuclear cells (PBMCs), taken before the fourth cycle of nivolumab. The source is a human donor with classical Hodgkin lymphoma. CDR3s leave out the opening cysteine and the closing phenylalanine or tryptophan. A D gene is named only where the DNA matches it firmly. Clone size is stated in some rows and not others, as once, few, many or a class when expanded.

d_call,cdr3_length,clone_size,v_call,cdr3_aa
NA,12,NA,TRBV6-6,ASALGVGNSPLH
NA,12,NA,TRBV6-1,ASWGRENRDEQF
NA,12,once,TRBV10-2,ASSAKPQEYEQY
NA,12,NA,TRBV5-1,ASSLDGTTGELF
NA,12,NA,TRBV9,ASSVASSNYGYT
TRBD1,12,NA,TRBV7-9,ASSSSGGSEKLF
TRBD2,15,NA,TRBV5-4,ASSPPGLAGGTDTQY
TRBD1,14,NA,TRBV5-1,ASSPGGTEGFYGYT
NA,15,NA,TRBV5-1,ASSLVVTDSYAGELF
NA,13,NA,TRBV9,ASSVQVGGYYEQY
NA,17,once,TRBV5-8,ASSLNLLRQDSGANVLT
NA,11,NA,TRBV27,ASSFGVGTEAF
NA,13,NA,TRBV7-2,ASSLRDGNPSPLH
NA,11,NA,TRBV6-6,ASSYEGAYGYT
NA,13,NA,TRBV10-2,ATSQDFATNEKLF
NA,12,NA,TRBV28,ASSGAPAGDTQY